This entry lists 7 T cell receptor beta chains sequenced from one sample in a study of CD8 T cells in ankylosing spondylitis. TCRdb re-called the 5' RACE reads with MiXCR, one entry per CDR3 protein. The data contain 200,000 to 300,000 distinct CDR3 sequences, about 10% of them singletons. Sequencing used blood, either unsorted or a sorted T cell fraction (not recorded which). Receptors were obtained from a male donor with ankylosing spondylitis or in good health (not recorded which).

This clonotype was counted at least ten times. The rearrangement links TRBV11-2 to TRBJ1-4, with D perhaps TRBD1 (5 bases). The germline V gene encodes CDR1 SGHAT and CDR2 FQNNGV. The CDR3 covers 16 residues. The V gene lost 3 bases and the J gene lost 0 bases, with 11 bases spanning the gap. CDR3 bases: TGTGCCAGCAGCTTCACTACAGGATCAACTAATGAAAAACTGTTTTTT. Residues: CASSFTTGSTNEKLFF.

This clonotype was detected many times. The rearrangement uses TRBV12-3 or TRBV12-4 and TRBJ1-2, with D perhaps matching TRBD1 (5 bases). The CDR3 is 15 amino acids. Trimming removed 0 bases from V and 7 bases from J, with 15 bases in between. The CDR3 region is CASSLAGGVPGGYTF. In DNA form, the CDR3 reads TGTGCCAGCAGTTTAGCGGGAGGGGTTCCCGGTGGCTACACCTTC.

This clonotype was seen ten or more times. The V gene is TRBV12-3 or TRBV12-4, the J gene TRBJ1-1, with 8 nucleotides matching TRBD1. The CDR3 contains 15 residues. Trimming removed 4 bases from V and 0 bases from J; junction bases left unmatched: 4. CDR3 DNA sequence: TGTGCCAGCAGTTGGACAGGGCCTATGAACACTGAAGCTTTCTTT. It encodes CASSWTGPMNTEAFF.

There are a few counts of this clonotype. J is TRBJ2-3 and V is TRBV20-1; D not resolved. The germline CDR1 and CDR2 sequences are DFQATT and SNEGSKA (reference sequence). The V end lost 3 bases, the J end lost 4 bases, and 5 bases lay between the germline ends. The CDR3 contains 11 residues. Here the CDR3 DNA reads TGCAGTGCTAGCGGAGCAGATACGCAGTATTTT. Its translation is CSASGADTQYF.

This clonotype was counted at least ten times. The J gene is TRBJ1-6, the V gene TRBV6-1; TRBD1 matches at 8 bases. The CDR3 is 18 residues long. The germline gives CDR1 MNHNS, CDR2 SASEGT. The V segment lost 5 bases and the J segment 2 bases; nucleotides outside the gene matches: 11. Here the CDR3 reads CASSPRTGSSPYNSPLHF. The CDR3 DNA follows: TGTGCCAGCAGTCCACGGACAGGGAGTAGTCCCTATAATTCACCCCTCCACTTT.

The CDR3 here is CSARDIRLGDTQYF. The CDR3 coding sequence is TGCAGTGCTAGAGACATACGTCTAGGGGATACGCAGTATTTT. This rearrangement joins TRBV20-1 to TRBJ2-3; D is unclear. Germline values: CDR1 DFQATT, CDR2 SNEGSKA (reference sequence). This CDR3 has 14 residues. Trimming cost V 0 bases and J 6 bases, with 13 bases left between them.

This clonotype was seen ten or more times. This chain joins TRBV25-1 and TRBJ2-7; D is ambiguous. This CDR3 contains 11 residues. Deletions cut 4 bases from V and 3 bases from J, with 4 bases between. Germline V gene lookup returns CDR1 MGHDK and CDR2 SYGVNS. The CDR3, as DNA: TGTGCCAGCAGTGCATACTACGAGCAGTACTTC. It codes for CASSAYYEQYF.